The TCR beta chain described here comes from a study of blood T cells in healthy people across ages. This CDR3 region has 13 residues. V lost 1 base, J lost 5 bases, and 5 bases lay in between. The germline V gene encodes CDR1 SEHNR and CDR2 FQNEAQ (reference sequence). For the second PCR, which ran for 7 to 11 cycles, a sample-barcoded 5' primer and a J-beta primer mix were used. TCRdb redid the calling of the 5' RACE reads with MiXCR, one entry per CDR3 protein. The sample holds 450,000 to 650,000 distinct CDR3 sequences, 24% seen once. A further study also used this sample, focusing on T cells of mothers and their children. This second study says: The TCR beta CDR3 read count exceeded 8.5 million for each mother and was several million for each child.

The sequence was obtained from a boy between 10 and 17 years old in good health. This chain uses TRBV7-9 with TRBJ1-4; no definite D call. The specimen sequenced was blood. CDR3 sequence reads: CASSLETNEKLFF. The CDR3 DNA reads TGTGCCAGCAGCTTAGAGACGAATGAAAAACTGTTTTTT.